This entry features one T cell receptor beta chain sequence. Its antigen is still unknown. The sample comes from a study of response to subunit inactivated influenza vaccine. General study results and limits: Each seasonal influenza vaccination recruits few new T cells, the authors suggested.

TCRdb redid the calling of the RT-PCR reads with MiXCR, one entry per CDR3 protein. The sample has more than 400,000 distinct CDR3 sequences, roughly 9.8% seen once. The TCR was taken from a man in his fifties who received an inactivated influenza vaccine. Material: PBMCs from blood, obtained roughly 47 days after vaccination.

The CDR3 is CASSVGGGDTF. The CDR3 DNA follows: TGTGCCAGCAGTGTTGGCGGGGGCGACACCTTC. The genes are TRBV6-1 and TRBJ1-2, with D tentatively TRBD1 (6 bases). Trimming removed 4 bases from V and 12 bases from J, with 12 bases in between. Germline V gene sequence: CDR1 MNHNS, CDR2 SASEGT. This CDR3 is 11 amino acids long.